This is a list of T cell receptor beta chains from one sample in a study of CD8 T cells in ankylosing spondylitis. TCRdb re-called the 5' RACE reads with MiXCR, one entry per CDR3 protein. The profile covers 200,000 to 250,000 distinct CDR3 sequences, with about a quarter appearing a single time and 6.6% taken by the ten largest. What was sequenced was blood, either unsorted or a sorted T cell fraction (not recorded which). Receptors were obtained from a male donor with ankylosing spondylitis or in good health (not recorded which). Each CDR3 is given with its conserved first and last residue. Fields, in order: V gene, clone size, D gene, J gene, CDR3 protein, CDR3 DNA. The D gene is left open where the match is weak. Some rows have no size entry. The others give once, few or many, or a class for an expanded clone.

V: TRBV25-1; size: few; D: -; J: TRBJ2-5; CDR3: CASGGPGTETQYF; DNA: TGTGCCAGCGGAGGGCCGGGGACAGAGACCCAGTACTTC
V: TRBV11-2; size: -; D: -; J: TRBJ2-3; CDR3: CASTVRADTQFF; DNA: TGTGCCAGCACTGTACGAGCAGATACGCAGTTTTTT
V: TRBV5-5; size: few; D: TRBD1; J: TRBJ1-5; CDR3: CASSFGTANQPQHF; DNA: TGTGCCAGCAGCTTCGGGACAGCGAATCAGCCCCAGCATTTT
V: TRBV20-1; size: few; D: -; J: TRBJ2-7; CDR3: CSARDSVSYEQYF; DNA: TGCAGTGCTAGGGATAGTGTCAGCTACGAGCAGTACTTC
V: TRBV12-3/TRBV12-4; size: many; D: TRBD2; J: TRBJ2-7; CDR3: CASSKGTSEVYEQYF; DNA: TGTGCCAGCAGTAAAGGGACTAGCGAAGTATACGAGCAGTACTTC
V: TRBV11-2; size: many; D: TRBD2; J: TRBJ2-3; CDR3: CASSGLAGFTDTQYF; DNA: TGTGCCAGCAGCGGGCTAGCGGGATTCACAGATACGCAGTATTTT
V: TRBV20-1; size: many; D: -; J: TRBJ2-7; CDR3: CSANLRIPYEQYF; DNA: TGCAGTGCCAACCTGCGGATACCCTACGAGCAGTACTTC
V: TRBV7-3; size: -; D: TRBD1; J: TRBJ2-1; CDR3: CAISPGQGAGGRAFNEQFF; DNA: TGTGCCATCAGTCCGGGACAGGGGGCTGGCGGGAGGGCCTTCAATGAGCAGTTCTTC
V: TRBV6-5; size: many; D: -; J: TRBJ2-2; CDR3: CASSYSSRSVIGELFF; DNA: TGTGCCAGCAGTTACTCGTCAAGATCTGTGATCGGGGAGCTGTTTTTT
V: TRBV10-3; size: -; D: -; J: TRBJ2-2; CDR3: CAIRGRDTGELFF; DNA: TGTGCCATCAGGGGAAGGGACACCGGGGAGCTGTTTTTT
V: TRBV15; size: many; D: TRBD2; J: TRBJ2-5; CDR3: CATSRGPAGEETQYF; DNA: TGTGCCACCAGCAGAGGACCGGCGGGGGAAGAGACCCAGTACTTC
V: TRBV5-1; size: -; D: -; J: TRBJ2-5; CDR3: CASSLGSLRETQYF; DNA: TGCGCCAGCAGCTTGGGGTCCCTTAGAGAGACCCAGTACTTC
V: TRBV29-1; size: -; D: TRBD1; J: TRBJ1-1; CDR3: CSVERQGGTEAFF; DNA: TGCAGCGTTGAACGACAGGGGGGGACTGAAGCTTTCTTT
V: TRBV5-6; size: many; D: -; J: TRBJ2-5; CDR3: CASSHMETQYF; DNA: TGTGCCAGCAGTCATATGGAGACCCAGTACTTC
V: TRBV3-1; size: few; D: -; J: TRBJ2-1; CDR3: CASSQDLRAEYNEQFF; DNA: TGTGCCAGCAGCCAAGATTTAAGGGCAGAGTACAATGAGCAGTTCTTC
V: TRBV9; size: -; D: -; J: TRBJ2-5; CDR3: CASSVAGFGETQYF; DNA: TGTGCCAGCAGCGTGGCGGGCTTTGGAGAGACCCAGTACTTC
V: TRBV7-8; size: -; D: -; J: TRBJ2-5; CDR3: CASSLEAGVETQYF; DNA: TGTGCCAGCAGCTTAGAGGCCGGGGTAGAGACCCAGTACTTC
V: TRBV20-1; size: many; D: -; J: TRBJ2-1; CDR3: CSARGGAFYNEQFF; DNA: TGCAGTGCTAGAGGGGGGGCTTTCTACAATGAGCAGTTCTTC
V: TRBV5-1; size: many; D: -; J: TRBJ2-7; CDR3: CASKTMPSSYEQYF; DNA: TGCGCCAGCAAAACTATGCCAAGCTCCTACGAGCAGTACTTC
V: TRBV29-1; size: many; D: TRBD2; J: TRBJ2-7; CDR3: CSVVTGTSVAGEQYF; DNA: TGCAGCGTCGTAACCGGGACTAGCGTCGCCGGGGAGCAGTACTTC
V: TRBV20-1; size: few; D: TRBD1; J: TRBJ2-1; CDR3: CSAKPGQGPSSYNEQFF; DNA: TGCAGTGCTAAACCGGGACAGGGGCCGAGCTCCTACAATGAGCAGTTCTTC
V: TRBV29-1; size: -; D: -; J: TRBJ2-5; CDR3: CSGGQPQETQYF; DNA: TGCAGCGGAGGACAGCCGCAAGAGACCCAGTACTTC
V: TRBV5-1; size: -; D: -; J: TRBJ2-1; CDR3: CASSLLSNNEQFF; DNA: TGCGCCAGCAGCTTGCTATCCAACAATGAGCAGTTCTTC
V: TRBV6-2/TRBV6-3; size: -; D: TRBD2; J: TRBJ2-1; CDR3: CASSDGTKYNEQFF; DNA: TGTGCCAGCAGCGACGGGACTAAATACAATGAGCAGTTCTTC
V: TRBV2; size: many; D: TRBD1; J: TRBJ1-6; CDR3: CASSLGQGGNSPLHF; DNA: TGTGCCAGCAGTCTGGGACAGGGTGGTAATTCACCCCTCCACTTT
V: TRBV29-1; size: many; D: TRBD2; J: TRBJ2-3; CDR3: CSVGSSGSDTQYF; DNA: TGCAGCGTTGGTTCTAGCGGGAGTGATACGCAGTATTTT
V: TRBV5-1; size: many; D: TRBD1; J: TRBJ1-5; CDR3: CASSLATDRGDAQHF; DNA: TGCGCCAGCAGCTTGGCCACGGACAGGGGGGACGCCCAGCATTTT
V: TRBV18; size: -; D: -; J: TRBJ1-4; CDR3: CASSPNRDVGLFF; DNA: TGTGCCAGCTCACCAAACAGGGACGTAGGGCTGTTTTTT